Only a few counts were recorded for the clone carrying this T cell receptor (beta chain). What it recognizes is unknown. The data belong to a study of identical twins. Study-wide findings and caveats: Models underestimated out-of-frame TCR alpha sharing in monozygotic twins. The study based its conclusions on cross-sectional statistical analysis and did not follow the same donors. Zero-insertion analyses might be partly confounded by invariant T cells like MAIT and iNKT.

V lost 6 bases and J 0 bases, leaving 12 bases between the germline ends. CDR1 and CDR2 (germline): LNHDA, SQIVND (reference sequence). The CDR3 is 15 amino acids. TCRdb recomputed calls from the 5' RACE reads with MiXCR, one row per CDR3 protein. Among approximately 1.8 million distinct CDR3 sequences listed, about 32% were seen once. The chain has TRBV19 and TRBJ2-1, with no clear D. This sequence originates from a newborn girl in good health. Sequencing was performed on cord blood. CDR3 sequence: CASRRAHVSYNEQFF. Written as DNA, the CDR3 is TGTGCCAGTAGACGCGCCCATGTCTCCTACAATGAGCAGTTCTTC.